The clone carrying this T cell receptor (beta chain) was picked up a small number of times. Its target is unknown. This sample is drawn from a study of cytomegalovirus exposure and HLA in healthy donors. Study observations and caveats: V- and J-gene trimming of TCR beta was linked (in a later analysis) to a missense DCLRE1C variant.

PCR employed 60 Vbeta and 13 Jbeta primers. The data were produced by immunoSEQ multiplex PCR, yet TCRdb's version contains in-frame clones alone and is incomplete. This sample carries about 160,000 clones, over 70% of them seen once, and the ten largest clones take just under 3%. Between the trimmed V and J ends, which lost 4 bases and 0 bases, there was a span of 10 bases. This CDR3 has 14 amino acids. Germline V gene data show CDR1 as SGHNT and CDR2 as YYREEE (reference sequence). The clonotype originates from a woman in her fifties or sixties in good health and CMV-seropositive. Source material: PBMCs. The chain employs TRBV5-4 and TRBJ1-1, with a tentative D call TRBD1 (5 bases). Here the CDR3 DNA reads TGTGCCAGCAGCCTTCGACAGATGAACACTGAAGCTTTCTTT. As protein: CASSLRQMNTEAFF.